Following are 21 T cell receptor beta chains from one sample sequenced in a study of blood T cell repertoires in COVID-19. TCRdb keeps only in-frame clones here, not all; method: immunoSEQ multiplex PCR. This sample has 120,000 or so clones, with about 85% found just once. The sequenced sample was peripheral blood. Every receptor here comes from a human donor in a cohort sampled during active COVID-19.

This chain links TRBV6-4 with TRBJ2-1, with 10 bases matching TRBD2. The CDR3 is 15 residues long. Germline CDR1 and CDR2: MRHNA and SNTAGT. The ends lost 3 bases at V and 9 bases at J; junction bases unmatched: 8. This CDR3 is CASSETNSGGREQFF. For the CDR3, the DNA is TGTGCCAGCAGTGAAACTAATAGCGGGGGGCGTGAGCAGTTCTTC.

The V and J genes are TRBV6-5 and TRBJ2-7; D may be TRBD1 (5 bases). The CDR3 length is 16 residues. CDR1 is MNHEY, CDR2 SVGAGI, per germline. Trimming pared 4 bases from V and 3 bases from J, leaving 19 bases between. The CDR3 loop is CASSSSKGPGDYEQYF. CDR3 sequence (DNA): TGTGCCAGCAGTTCCAGCAAGGGGCCTGGGGACTACGAGCAGTACTTC.

The J gene is TRBJ1-5, the V gene TRBV4-2, with D unclear. This CDR3 has 12 residues. V was cut by 6 bases and J by 5 bases, with 8 bases left in between. From germline, CDR1 is LGHNA and CDR2 YNFKEQ. CDR3 loop: CASRRGDQPQHF. The DNA for the CDR3 is TGTGCCAGCAGGAGAGGAGATCAGCCCCAGCATTTT.

The V gene is TRBV5-4, the J gene TRBJ2-1; 9 bases are a match to TRBD2. J gave up 4 bases and V 1 base, and 3 bases lay outside the gene matches. The germline V gene encodes CDR1 SGHNT and CDR2 YYREEE (reference sequence). This CDR3 region has 15 residues. CDR3 nucleotide sequence: TGTGCCAGCAGCTTGAGGAGCGGGGGGTACAATGAGCAGTTCTTC. This translates into CASSLRSGGYNEQFF.

The V call is TRBV5-1, the J call TRBJ1-4; 7 bases are a match to TRBD1. The germline V gene encodes CDR1 SGHRS and CDR2 YFSETQ. There are 14 residues in the CDR3. J was trimmed by 8 bases and V by 0 bases; bases with no gene match: 4. CDR3 amino acids: CASSLGQGYEKLFF. The CDR3 DNA reads TGCGCCAGCAGCTTGGGACAGGGATACGAAAAACTGTTTTTT.

This clone was counted only a few times. V gene TRBV28 combines with J gene TRBJ1-2, with D perhaps TRBD1 (5 bases). CDR1 is MDHEN and CDR2 is SYDVKM in the germline V gene. Trimming removed 2 bases from V and 4 bases from J, with 14 bases in between. The CDR3 sequence is 15 residues long. The CDR3 reads CASSLSFQGTYGYTF. CDR3 nucleotides: TGTGCCAGCAGTTTAAGTTTTCAGGGAACCTATGGCTACACCTTC.

The chain uses TRBV7-3 and TRBJ2-3; D gene ambiguous. The CDR3 is 17 residues long. Germline lookup yields CDR1 SGHTA and CDR2 FQGTGA. The germline V and J ends were trimmed by 8 bases and 3 bases, with 24 bases remaining between them. CDR3 residues: CASSNDLGAQLTDTQYF. CDR3 sequence (DNA): TGTGCCAGCTCTAACGACTTAGGAGCACAACTGACAGATACGCAGTATTTT.

This clone was counted only a few times. The chain couples TRBV11-2 to TRBJ1-2, with 7 bases matching TRBD1. This CDR3 region has 14 residues. V shed 4 bases, J shed 4 bases, and the junction held 6 bases outside the gene matches. Germline CDR1 reads SGHAT; CDR2 reads FQNNGV. The CDR3 sequence: CASSYGTVGYGYTF. CDR3 nucleotides: TGTGCCAGCAGCTATGGGACAGTCGGCTATGGCTACACCTTC.

This clone has more than one count but fewer than ten. This chain links TRBV4-1 with TRBJ1-5, with 9 bases aligning to TRBD1. After removal of 2 bases from V and 5 bases from J, the junction contained 4 bases not matched to a gene. Per the germline V gene, CDR1 is MGHRA and CDR2 is YSYEKL. CDR3 length: 15 amino acids. CDR3 nucleotides: TGCGCCAGCAGCCAACCGGACAGGGGAGATCAGCCCCAGCATTTT. It translates to CASSQPDRGDQPQHF.

This clone was observed a single time. The V and J genes are TRBV7-6 and TRBJ1-2, with 7 bases matching TRBD1. CDR1 and CDR2 from the germline V gene are SGHVS and FNYEAQ. The CDR3 extends over 15 amino acids. V dropped 5 bases and J dropped 3; count of bases not matched to a gene: 9. The CDR3 reads CASSPTGTVDYGYTF. The CDR3 DNA reads as TGTGCCAGCAGCCCAACCGGGACAGTCGACTATGGCTACACCTTC.

This chain links TRBV7-2 with TRBJ1-5, with 9 nucleotides matching TRBD1. J lost 2 bases, V lost 6 bases, and 8 bases had no gene match. CDR3 size: 16 residues. From germline, CDR1 is SGHTA and CDR2 FQGNSA. In nucleotides, the CDR3 is TGTGCCAGCAGGGCCGGGACAGGGATCGGCAATCAGCCCCAGCATTTT. Protein sequence: CASRAGTGIGNQPQHF.

This rearrangement joins TRBV21-1 to TRBJ1-6; the tabulated D call, TRBD1, remains unverified against the DNA. TRBV21-1 is an annotated pseudogene. The CDR3 is made up of 14 amino acids. CDR3 DNA: TGTGCCAGCAGCAATCGGACAGGGGCTTCACCCCTCCACTTT. This codes for CASSNRTGASPLHF.

CDR3 residues: CASSLGTGGASGYEQYF. In nucleotides, the CDR3 is TGTGCCAGCAGTCTCGGGACAGGGGGCGCTTCTGGATACGAGCAGTACTTC. The chain recombines TRBV27 with TRBJ2-7; 12 bases agree with TRBD1. Looked up from germline, CDR1 is MNHEY and CDR2 is SMNVEV (reference sequence). With V trimmed by 5 bases and J by 4 bases, 12 bases remained unmatched. The CDR3 runs 17 residues.

On this clone: This same CDR3 is encoded by further DNA sequences in the sample. The chain couples TRBV6-5 to TRBJ2-2; no clear D. Trimming cost V 0 bases and J 1 base, with 6 bases left between them. Germline V lookup: CDR1 MNHEY, CDR2 SVGAGI. The CDR3 contains 15 residues. The CDR3 spells CASSYSNRNTGELFF. The CDR3 coding sequence is TGTGCCAGCAGTTACTCGAACAGGAACACCGGGGAGCTGTTTTTT.

Details on this clone: The germline gene is not matched at one end of the junction; a read error may be the cause. The chain couples TRBV5-8 to TRBJ2-5; 16 bases match TRBD2. This CDR3 region has 17 residues. The germline V gene has CDR1 SGHTS and CDR2 YDEGEE. As DNA, the CDR3 is TGTGCCAGCAGTTCCGGGACTAGCGGGGGGGTAGAAGAGCCCCAGTACTTC. Translated: CASSSGTSGGVEEPQYF.

The gene calls are TRBV19 and TRBJ1-1; D uncertain. The CDR3 has 13 amino acids. CDR1 LNHDA and CDR2 SQIVND come from the germline V gene (reference sequence). V lost 3 bases and J lost 4, with 9 bases in between. The CDR3 region has the DNA TGTGCCAGTAGTATCGCTGCAGGCACTGAAGCTTTCTTT. The encoded protein is CASSIAAGTEAFF.

This chain links TRBV3-1 (or the pseudogene TRBV3-2) with TRBJ1-1, with D perhaps TRBD1 (5 bases). V dropped 0 bases and J dropped 3 bases, with 5 bases sitting between them. Germline CDR1 reads LGHDT; CDR2 reads YNNKEL (reference sequence). This CDR3 contains 13 residues. The CDR3 loop reads CASSQDRDTEAFF. The CDR3 nucleotides are TGTGCCAGCAGCCAAGACAGGGACACTGAAGCTTTCTTT.

The chain uses TRBV3-1 (or the pseudogene TRBV3-2) and TRBJ2-5, with a possible D match to TRBD2 (5 bases). There are 15 residues in the CDR3. The germline V gene has CDR1 LGHDT and CDR2 YNNKEL (reference sequence). The V gene lost 0 bases and the J gene lost 5 bases, with 13 bases spanning the gap. The CDR3 sequence is CASSQDPGGSETQYF. The CDR3 DNA follows: TGTGCCAGCAGCCAAGATCCAGGAGGATCTGAGACCCAGTACTTC.

The CDR3 is CASSAKPITDTQYF. The CDR3 nucleotides read TGTGCCAGCAGCGCCAAGCCCATCACAGATACGCAGTATTTT. The chain uses TRBV9 and TRBJ2-3, with D uncertain. The V end lost 3 bases, the J end lost 2 bases, and 10 bases lay between the germline ends. CDR1 is SGDLS and CDR2 is YYNGEE in the germline V gene. This CDR3 region has 14 residues.

The chain is built from TRBV27 and TRBJ1-2, with D unclear. This CDR3 is built from 13 residues. Trimming took 2 bases from V and 2 from J, leaving 6 bases between them. Germline CDR1 is MNHEY and CDR2 is SMNVEV (reference sequence). The chain's CDR3 is CASSLAGNYGYTF. CDR3 nucleotides: TGTGCCAGCAGTTTAGCGGGGAACTATGGCTACACCTTC.

This clone was detected a few times. This chain joins TRBV5-5 and TRBJ1-5; D might be TRBD1 (6 bases). This CDR3 is 15 amino acids long. Germline assignment: CDR1 SGHKS and CDR2 YYEKEE (reference sequence). Trimming pared 0 bases from V and 9 bases from J, leaving 16 bases between. DNA of the CDR3: TGTGCCAGCAGCTTGGAGGGACACTCCGCTAGGCCCCAGCATTTT. Its protein is CASSLEGHSARPQHF.